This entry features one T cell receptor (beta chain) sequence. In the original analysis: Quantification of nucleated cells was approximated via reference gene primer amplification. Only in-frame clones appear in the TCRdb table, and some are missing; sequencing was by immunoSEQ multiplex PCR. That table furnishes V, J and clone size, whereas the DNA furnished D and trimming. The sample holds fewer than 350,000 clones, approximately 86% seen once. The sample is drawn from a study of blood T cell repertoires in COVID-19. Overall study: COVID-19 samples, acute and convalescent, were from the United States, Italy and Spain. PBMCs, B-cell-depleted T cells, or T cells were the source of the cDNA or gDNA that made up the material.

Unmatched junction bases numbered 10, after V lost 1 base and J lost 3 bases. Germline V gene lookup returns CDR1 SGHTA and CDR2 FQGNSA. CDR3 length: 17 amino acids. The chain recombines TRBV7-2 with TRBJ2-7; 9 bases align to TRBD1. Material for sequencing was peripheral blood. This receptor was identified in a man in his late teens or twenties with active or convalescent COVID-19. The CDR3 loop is CASSLVAGTGLLYEQYF. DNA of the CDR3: TGTGCCAGCAGCTTAGTCGCCGGGACAGGGTTACTCTACGAGCAGTACTTC.